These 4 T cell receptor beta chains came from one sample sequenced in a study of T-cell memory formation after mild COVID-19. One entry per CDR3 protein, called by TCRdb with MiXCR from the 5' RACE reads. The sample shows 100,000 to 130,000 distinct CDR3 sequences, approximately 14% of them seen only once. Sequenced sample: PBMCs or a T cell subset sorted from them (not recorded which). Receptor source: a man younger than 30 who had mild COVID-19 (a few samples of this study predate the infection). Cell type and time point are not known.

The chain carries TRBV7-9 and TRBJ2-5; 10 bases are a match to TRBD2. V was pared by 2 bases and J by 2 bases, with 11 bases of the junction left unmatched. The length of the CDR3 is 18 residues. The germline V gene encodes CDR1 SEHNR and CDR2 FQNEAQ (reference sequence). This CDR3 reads CASSLPLTGTSVQETQYF. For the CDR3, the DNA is TGTGCCAGCAGCTTACCGTTAACCGGGACTAGCGTACAAGAGACCCAGTACTTC.

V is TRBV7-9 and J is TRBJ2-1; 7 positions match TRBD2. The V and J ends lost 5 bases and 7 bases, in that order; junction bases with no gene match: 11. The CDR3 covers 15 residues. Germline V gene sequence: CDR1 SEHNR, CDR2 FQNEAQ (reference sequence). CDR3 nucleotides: TGTGCCAGCAGCAAGAGCGGGGAAGGGTGGAATGAGCAGTTCTTC. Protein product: CASSKSGEGWNEQFF.

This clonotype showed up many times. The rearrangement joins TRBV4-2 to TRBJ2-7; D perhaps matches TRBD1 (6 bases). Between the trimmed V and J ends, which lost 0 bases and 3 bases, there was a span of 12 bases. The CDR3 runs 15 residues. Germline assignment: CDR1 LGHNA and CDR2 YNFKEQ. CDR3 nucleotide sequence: TGTGCCAGCAGCCAAGAGCCCACGACAGGCTACGAGCAGTACTTC. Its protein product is CASSQEPTTGYEQYF.

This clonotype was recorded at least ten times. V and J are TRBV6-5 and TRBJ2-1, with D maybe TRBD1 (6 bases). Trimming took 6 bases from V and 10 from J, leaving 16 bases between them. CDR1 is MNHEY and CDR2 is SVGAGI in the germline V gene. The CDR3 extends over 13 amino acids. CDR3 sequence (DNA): TGTGCCAGCAGCCGAGGACAGATTTCAGAGCAGTTCTTC. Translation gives CASSRGQISEQFF.